This passage covers 24 T cell receptor beta chains from one sample sequenced in a study of CD8 T cells in Susac syndrome. A quantity of about 0.5 to 1 ug RNA underwent reverse transcription using random hexamers. One entry per CDR3 protein results from TCRdb running MiXCR on the immunoSEQ multiplex PCR reads. The table records roughly 84,000 distinct CDR3 sequences, around 96% of them present only once. Source material: CD8+ T cells from PBMCs. The receptors come from a human donor with Susac syndrome.

The rearrangement uses TRBV5-1 and TRBJ1-1; tentative D call: TRBD1 (6 bases). CDR3 length: 14 residues. Germline CDR1 is SGHRS and CDR2 is YFSETQ. Trimming took 3 bases from V and 1 from J, leaving 10 bases between them. The chain's CDR3 is CASSWVTGNTEAFF. The DNA of the CDR3 is TGCGCCAGCAGCTGGGTGACAGGGAACACTGAAGCTTTCTTT. The whole variable domain, filled in from reference TRBV5-1 and TRBJ1-1, reads KAGVTQTPRYLIKTRGQQVTLSCSPISGHRSVSWYQQTPGQGLQFLFEYFSETQRNKGNFPGRFSGRQFSNSRSEMNVSTLELGDSALYLCASSWVTGNTEAFFGQGTRLTVV.

J is TRBJ2-2 and V is TRBV29-1, with a possible D match to TRBD1 (6 bases). The CDR3 has 13 residues. Per the germline V gene, CDR1 is SQVTM and CDR2 is ANQGSEA. Trimming took off 7 bases at V and 1 base at J, with 10 bases between the two ends. The CDR3: CSAAGENTGELFF. The CDR3 DNA is TGCAGCGCCGCAGGGGAGAACACCGGGGAGCTGTTTTTT.

V is TRBV15 and J is TRBJ2-7; D unresolved. There are 14 residues in the CDR3. V gave up 0 bases and J gave up 7 bases, with 13 bases separating them. The germline gives CDR1 LNHNV, CDR2 YYDKDF (reference sequence). The CDR3 region is CATSRDLGFPEQYF. DNA for the CDR3: TGTGCCACCAGCAGAGACTTGGGATTCCCGGAGCAGTACTTC.

Comments on this clonotype: The junction differs from germline at one of its ends, possibly a read error. The gene calls are TRBV6-1 and TRBJ2-1, with TRBD2 matching over 8 bases. The length of the CDR3 is 13 residues. Looked up from germline, CDR1 is MNHNS and CDR2 is SASEGT. Here the CDR3 reads CASSVIGTSGDRF. The CDR3 DNA follows: TGTGCCAGCAGTGTTATTGGTACTAGCGGCGACCGCTTC.

This chain uses TRBV7-9 with TRBJ2-5, with TRBD2 as a possible D gene (5 bases). In germline, CDR1 is SEHNR, CDR2 FQNEAQ (reference sequence). V lost 5 bases to trimming and J lost 2 bases, with 15 bases between them. This CDR3 has 15 amino acids. The CDR3: CASSPREYPQETQYF. The CDR3, as DNA: TGTGCCAGCAGCCCTCGGGAATACCCTCAAGAGACCCAGTACTTC.

This sequence joins TRBV4-1 and TRBJ2-3; possible D gene TRBD1, 6 bases. Germline V gene lookup returns CDR1 MGHRA and CDR2 YSYEKL. V lost 7 bases, J lost 0 bases, and 14 bases lay in between. CDR3 length: 15 residues. The CDR3 DNA sequence: TGCGCCAGCAAGGGCTCAGGGGAAAGCACAGATACGCAGTATTTT. Residues: CASKGSGESTDTQYF.

This sequence joins TRBV5-1 and TRBJ2-1; D ambiguous. Trimming shortened V by 4 bases and J by 8 bases, and 10 bases separated the two germline ends. Germline V gene lookup returns CDR1 SGHRS and CDR2 YFSETQ. CDR3 length equals 12 residues. Here the CDR3 reads CASSPRDDEQFF. The CDR3 nucleotides are TGCGCCAGCAGCCCCCGAGATGATGAGCAGTTCTTC.

Only one count was recorded for this clonotype. The chain couples TRBV20-1 to TRBJ2-1; TRBD2 might be the D (6 bases). Germline V lookup: CDR1 DFQATT, CDR2 SNEGSKA (reference sequence). This CDR3 is 13 amino acids long. Between the trimmed V and J ends, which lost 5 bases and 1 base, there was a span of 9 bases. CDR3 region: CSAVAESYNEQFF. CDR3 DNA sequence: TGCAGTGCTGTAGCGGAATCCTACAATGAGCAGTTCTTC.

The chain carries TRBV15 and TRBJ1-6, with unresolved D. In germline, CDR1 is LNHNV, CDR2 YYDKDF (reference sequence). The CDR3 is 15 residues long. V dropped 0 bases and J dropped 8 bases, with 11 bases sitting between them. DNA of the CDR3: TGTGCCACCAGCAGAGATACACCGCCGTATTCACCCCTCCACTTT. This gives the protein CATSRDTPPYSPLHF.

V usage is TRBV5-1 and J usage is TRBJ2-5, with D perhaps matching TRBD2 (6 bases). Germline V gene lookup returns CDR1 SGHRS and CDR2 YFSETQ. V shed 3 bases and J shed 2 bases, with 14 bases lying between them. The CDR3 is made up of 15 amino acids. In nucleotides, the CDR3 is TGCGCCAGCAGCTCCTGGCCCCGGGGGCAAGAGACCCAGTACTTC. Residues: CASSSWPRGQETQYF.

V gene TRBV11-2 combines with J gene TRBJ2-3; 7 nucleotides align to TRBD1. Looked up from germline, CDR1 is SGHAT and CDR2 is FQNNGV. J was trimmed by 3 bases and V by 3 bases; bases with no gene match: 3. The CDR3 is 14 amino acids. The CDR3 DNA follows: TGTGCCAGCAGCTTCAGGGGGTTGACAGATACGCAGTATTTT. It codes for CASSFRGLTDTQYF.

This chain connects TRBV12-5 to TRBJ2-1; D is ambiguous. Germline V gene lookup returns CDR1 LGHNT and CDR2 FRNRAP. The CDR3 contains 11 residues. Trimming pared 6 bases from V and 10 bases from J, leaving 10 bases between. The CDR3 here is CASGNNREQFF. CDR3 in DNA: TGTGCTAGTGGAAACAACCGGGAGCAGTTCTTC.

This chain uses TRBV6-2 or TRBV6-3 with TRBJ1-2; D not resolved. The CDR3 has 13 residues. V was clipped by 9 bases and J by 8 bases, with 19 bases between them. CDR1 and CDR2 (germline): MNHEY, SVGEGT. The CDR3 loop reads CASKEDQLSGYTF. As DNA, the CDR3 is TGTGCCAGTAAAGAGGACCAGCTAAGCGGCTACACCTTC.

This clonotype has a handful of counts. The chain links TRBV7-9 to TRBJ1-1, with a tentative D call TRBD1 (6 bases). Trimming removed 8 bases from V and 5 bases from J, with 9 bases in between. Germline V gene data show CDR1 as SEHNR and CDR2 as FQNEAQ (reference sequence). There are 11 residues in the CDR3. In DNA form, the CDR3 reads TGTGCCAGCTCACAGGGAACTGAAGCTTTCTTT. Translation: CASSQGTEAFF.

This chain connects TRBV28 to TRBJ2-1; D gene unclear. Germline values: CDR1 MDHEN, CDR2 SYDVKM. The V end was cut by 4 bases, the J end by 8 bases, with 12 bases between. The length of the CDR3 is 13 residues. The CDR3 region has the DNA TGTGCCAGCAGTTCCAATGGTCGGGATGAGCAGTTCTTC. Encoded protein: CASSSNGRDEQFF.

This clonotype was detected once. The rearrangement uses TRBV30 and TRBJ2-7; D gene uncertain. Trimming left V 5 bases short and J 6 bases short, with 11 bases between. The CDR3 sequence is 11 residues long. Per the germline V gene, CDR1 is GTSNPN and CDR2 is SVGIG (reference sequence). The DNA for the CDR3 is TGTGCCTGGCAGGAAGGAGCCGAGCAGTACTTC. Amino acid sequence: CAWQEGAEQYF.

The rearrangement joins TRBV28 to TRBJ1-1; D call uncertain. The V gene's germline CDR1 is MDHEN and CDR2 SYDVKM. Trimming took 7 bases from V and 5 from J, leaving 8 bases between them. The length of the CDR3 is 11 residues. As DNA, the CDR3 is TGTGCCAGCACCCACTGGACTGAAGCTTTCTTT. Translated: CASTHWTEAFF.

V is TRBV4-3 and J is TRBJ2-3, with a weak D call TRBD2 (6 bases). CDR1 and CDR2 (germline): LGHNA, YSLEER. Deletions cut 0 bases from V and 2 bases from J, with 15 bases between. The CDR3 spans 17 residues. CDR3 sequence reads: CASSQDGSGGNTDTQYF. CDR3 in DNA: TGCGCCAGCAGCCAAGATGGTTCTGGGGGGAACACAGATACGCAGTATTTT.

The chain links TRBV29-1 to TRBJ2-5, with 13 bases matching TRBD2. Germline CDR1 reads SQVTM; CDR2 reads ANQGSEA. This CDR3 has 16 residues. With 1 base clipped from V and 5 bases from J, the junction kept 7 bases outside the gene matches. The CDR3 DNA follows: TGCAGCGTTGAAGGGACTAGCGGGGGATTTTGGGAGACCCAGTACTTC. Amino acid sequence: CSVEGTSGGFWETQYF.

This clonotype was seen only once. This chain links TRBV6-6 with TRBJ2-7, with a weak D call TRBD2 (6 bases). CDR1 is MNHNY and CDR2 is SVGAGI in the germline V gene (reference sequence). V lost 5 bases and J 6 bases, leaving 17 bases between the germline ends. The CDR3 spans 14 residues. CDR3: CASSRLGVTIEQYV. CDR3 coding DNA: TGTGCCAGCAGTAGACTAGGGGTTACCATCGAGCAGTACGTC.

V and J are TRBV30 and TRBJ2-1; D is ambiguous. The CDR3 is 11 residues long. Trimming removed 3 bases at V and 7 bases at J, with 7 bases between. Germline CDR1 reads GTSNPN; CDR2 reads SVGIG (reference sequence). In nucleotides, the CDR3 is TGTGCCTGGAGCTCTGGGAATGAGCAGTTCTTC. Its protein is CAWSSGNEQFF.

The chain uses TRBV7-2 and TRBJ2-2; TRBD2 matches at 8 bases. V lost 5 bases to trimming and J lost 2 bases; unmatched junction nucleotides: 10. CDR1 SGHTA and CDR2 FQGNSA come from the germline V gene. CDR3 length: 17 residues. The CDR3 region has the DNA TGTGCCAGCAGCCCGGCCCTGCGGGGGGTTAACACCGGGGAGCTGTTTTTT. Its protein is CASSPALRGVNTGELFF.

The CDR3 here is CASSLRASNNEQFF. The CDR3 nucleotides read TGTGCCAGCAGTTTGAGGGCTAGCAACAATGAGCAGTTCTTC. The chain joins TRBV12-3 or TRBV12-4 to TRBJ2-1; D may be TRBD2 (5 bases). CDR3 length: 14 amino acids. Trimming pared 3 bases from V and 5 bases from J, leaving 11 bases between.

V is TRBV20-1 and J is TRBJ1-1; 7 positions agree with TRBD1. With 1 base clipped from V and 1 base from J, the junction kept 3 bases outside the gene matches. The CDR3 has 14 amino acids. Per the germline V gene, CDR1 is DFQATT and CDR2 is SNEGSKA (reference sequence). In DNA form, the CDR3 reads TGCAGTGCTAGAGCGACAGGGTCGAACACTGAAGCTTTCTTT. Its translation is CSARATGSNTEAFF.